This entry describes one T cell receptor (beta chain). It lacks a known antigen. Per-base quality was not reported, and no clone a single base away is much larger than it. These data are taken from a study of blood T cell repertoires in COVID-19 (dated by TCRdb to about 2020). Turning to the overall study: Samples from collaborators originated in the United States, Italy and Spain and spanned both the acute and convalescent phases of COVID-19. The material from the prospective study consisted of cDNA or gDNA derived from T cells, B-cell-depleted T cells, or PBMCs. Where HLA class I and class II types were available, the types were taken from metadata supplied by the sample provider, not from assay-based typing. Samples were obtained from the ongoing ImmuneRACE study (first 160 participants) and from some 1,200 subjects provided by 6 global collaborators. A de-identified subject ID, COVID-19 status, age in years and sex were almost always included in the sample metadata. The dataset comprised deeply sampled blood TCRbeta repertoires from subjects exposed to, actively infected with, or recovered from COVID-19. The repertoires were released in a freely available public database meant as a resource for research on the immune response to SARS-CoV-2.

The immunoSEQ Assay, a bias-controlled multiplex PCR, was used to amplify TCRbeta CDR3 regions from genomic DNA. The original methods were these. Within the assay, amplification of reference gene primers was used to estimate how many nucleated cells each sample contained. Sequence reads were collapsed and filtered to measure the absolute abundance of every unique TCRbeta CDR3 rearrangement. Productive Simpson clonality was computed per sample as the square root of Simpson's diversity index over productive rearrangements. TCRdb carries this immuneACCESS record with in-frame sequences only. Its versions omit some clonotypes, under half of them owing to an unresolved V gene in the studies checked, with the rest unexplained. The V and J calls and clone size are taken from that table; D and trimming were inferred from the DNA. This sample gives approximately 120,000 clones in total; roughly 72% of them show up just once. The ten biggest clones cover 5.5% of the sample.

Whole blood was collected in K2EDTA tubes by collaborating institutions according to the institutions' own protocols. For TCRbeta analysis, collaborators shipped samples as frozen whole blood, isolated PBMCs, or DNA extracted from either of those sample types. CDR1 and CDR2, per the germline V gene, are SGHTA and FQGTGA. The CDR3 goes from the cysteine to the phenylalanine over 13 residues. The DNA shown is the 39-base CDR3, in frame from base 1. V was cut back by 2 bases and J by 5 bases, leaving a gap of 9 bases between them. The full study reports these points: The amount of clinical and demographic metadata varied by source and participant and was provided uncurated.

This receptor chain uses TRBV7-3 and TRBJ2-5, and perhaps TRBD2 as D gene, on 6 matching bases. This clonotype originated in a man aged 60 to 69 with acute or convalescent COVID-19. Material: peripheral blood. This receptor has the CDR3 CASSLVGRETQYF. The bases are TGTGCCAGCAGCTTAGTAGGGAGGGAGACCCAGTACTTC.